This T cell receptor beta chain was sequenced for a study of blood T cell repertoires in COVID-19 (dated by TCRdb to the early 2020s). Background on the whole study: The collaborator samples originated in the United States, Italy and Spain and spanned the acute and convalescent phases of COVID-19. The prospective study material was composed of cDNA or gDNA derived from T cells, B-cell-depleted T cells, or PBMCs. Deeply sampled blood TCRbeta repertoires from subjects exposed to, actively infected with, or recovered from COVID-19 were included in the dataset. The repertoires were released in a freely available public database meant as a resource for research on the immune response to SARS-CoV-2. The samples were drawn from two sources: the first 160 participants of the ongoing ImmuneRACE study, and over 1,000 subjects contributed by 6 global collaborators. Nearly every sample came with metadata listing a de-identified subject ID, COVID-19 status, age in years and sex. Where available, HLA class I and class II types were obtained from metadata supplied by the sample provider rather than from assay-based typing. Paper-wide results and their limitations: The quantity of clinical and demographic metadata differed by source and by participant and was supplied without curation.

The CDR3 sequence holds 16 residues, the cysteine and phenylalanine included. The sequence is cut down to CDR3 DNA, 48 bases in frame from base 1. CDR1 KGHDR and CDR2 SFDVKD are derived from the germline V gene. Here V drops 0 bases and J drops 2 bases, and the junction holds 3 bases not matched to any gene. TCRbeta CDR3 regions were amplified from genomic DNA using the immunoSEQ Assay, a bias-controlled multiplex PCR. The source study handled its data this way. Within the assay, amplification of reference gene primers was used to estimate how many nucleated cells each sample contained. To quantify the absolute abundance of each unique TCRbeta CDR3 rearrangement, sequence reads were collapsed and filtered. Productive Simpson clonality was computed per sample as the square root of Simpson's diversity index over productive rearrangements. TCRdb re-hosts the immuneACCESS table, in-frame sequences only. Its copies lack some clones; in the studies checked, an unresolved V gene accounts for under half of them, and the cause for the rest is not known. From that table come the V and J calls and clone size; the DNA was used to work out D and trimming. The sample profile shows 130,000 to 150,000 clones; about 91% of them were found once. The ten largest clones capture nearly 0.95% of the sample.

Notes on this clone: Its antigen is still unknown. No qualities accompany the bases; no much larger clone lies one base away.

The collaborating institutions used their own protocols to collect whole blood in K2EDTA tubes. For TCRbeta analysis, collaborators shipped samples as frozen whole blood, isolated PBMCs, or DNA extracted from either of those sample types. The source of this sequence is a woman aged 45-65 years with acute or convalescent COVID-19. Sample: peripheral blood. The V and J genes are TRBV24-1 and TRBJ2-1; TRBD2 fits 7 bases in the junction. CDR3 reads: CATSDLTSAAYNEQFF. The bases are TGTGCCACCAGTGATTTGACTAGCGCAGCCTACAATGAGCAGTTCTTC.